This T cell receptor beta chain was documented in a study of T-cell memory formation after mild COVID-19. This clonotype was counted between two and nine times. No antigen is known for it. Study outcomes and limitations: Some clones that responded turned up in pre-infection memory, which suggests that cross-reactive memory joined in. Contracting CD4+ clones sat mainly in CM and EM; CD8+ in EMRA. Unconfirmed was the SARS-CoV-2 specificity of second-wave clones that peaked on day 37.

The germline V gene encodes CDR1 DFQATT and CDR2 SNEGSKA (reference sequence). The CDR3 runs 13 residues. V trimming: 2 bases; J trimming: 2 bases; junction bases outside the gene matches: 3. TCRalpha and TCRbeta libraries used 5'RACE with constant-segment primers and UMIs. TCRdb re-derived calls from the 5' RACE reads in MiXCR, one entry per CDR3 protein. In the table there are 200,000 to 250,000 distinct CDR3 sequences, roughly 10% of which are singletons. This clonotype originated in a man between 18 and 29 years old who had mild COVID-19 (a few samples of this study predate the infection). Cell type and time point are not known. What was sequenced was PBMCs or a T cell subset sorted from them (not recorded which). The chain carries TRBV20-1 and TRBJ2-7; 7 bases match TRBD1. CDR3 bases: TGCAGTGCTAGACCGACAGGGACCTACGAGCAGTACTTC. This translates into CSARPTGTYEQYF.